This is a list of T cell receptor beta chains from one sample in a study of T-cell memory formation after mild COVID-19. TCRdb processed the 5' RACE reads anew with MiXCR; each CDR3 protein has one entry. Among over 400,000 distinct CDR3 sequences listed, roughly a quarter were seen once. Sequencing was performed on PBMCs or a T cell subset sorted from them (not recorded which). These receptors were obtained from an adult woman who had mild COVID-19 (a few samples of this study predate the infection). Cell type and time point are not known. Each CDR3 is given with its conserved first and last residue. A D gene is named only where the DNA matches it firmly. Clone size, where shown, is once, few, many, or a class for clones that have expanded.

TGTGCCAGCAGTACGGGGCCCTCCTACAATGAGCAGTTCTTC,CASSTGPSYNEQFF,TRBJ2-1,few,.,TRBV12-3/TRBV12-4
TGTGCCAGCAGCTTGGAGGCAAGCCCGGGGGAAAAACTGTTTTTT,CASSLEASPGEKLFF,TRBJ1-4,.,.,TRBV5-6
TGCGCCAGCAGCCCGACAGGGGCTCTCGCGAACACCGGGGAGCTGTTTTTT,CASSPTGALANTGELFF,TRBJ2-2,few,TRBD1,TRBV4-1
TGTGCCAGCAGTTACGCATTGGCGGTCCGCGGCTACACCTTC,CASSYALAVRGYTF,TRBJ1-2,.,.,TRBV6-2/TRBV6-3
TGTGCCAGCAGCTTAGAAAGGCGACAGGGGGCCGTTGAAAAACTGTTTTTT,CASSLERRQGAVEKLFF,TRBJ1-4,.,TRBD1,TRBV7-2
TGTGCCAGCAGTTTAGACAGGGTCTACGAGCAGTACTTC,CASSLDRVYEQYF,TRBJ2-7,.,.,TRBV12-3/TRBV12-4
TGTGCCTGGAGTGTAAACTACGAGCAGTACTTC,CAWSVNYEQYF,TRBJ2-7,.,.,TRBV30
TGCAGCGTAGTCCGGACTGGCGGGGGGCCGGATACGCAGTATTTT,CSVVRTGGGPDTQYF,TRBJ2-3,.,TRBD2,TRBV29-1
TGCGCCAGCAGCTTGGAATCAACGGCCGCAGAGACCCAGTACTTC,CASSLESTAAETQYF,TRBJ2-5,few,.,TRBV5-1
TGTGCCAGCAGTGACGTGGCAACCCACACAGATACGCAGTATTTT,CASSDVATHTDTQYF,TRBJ2-3,few,.,TRBV12-3/TRBV12-4
TGCAGTGCTCCAGCGAGCTACGAGCAGTACTTC,CSAPASYEQYF,TRBJ2-7,once,.,TRBV20-1
TGTGCCAGCGCGGCGGTCAGCACAGATACGCAGTATTTT,CASAAVSTDTQYF,TRBJ2-3,.,.,TRBV6-5
TGTGCCAGCAATGCCGGACAGGGCGCAGATACGCAGTATTTT,CASNAGQGADTQYF,TRBJ2-3,.,TRBD1,TRBV12-3/TRBV12-4
TGTGCCAGCAGCTTCTACGGGGTGAACACTGAAGCTTTCTTT,CASSFYGVNTEAFF,TRBJ1-1,few,.,TRBV12-3/TRBV12-4
TGTGCCACCACCAGGGTACGTTTATTGAACACTGAAGCTTTCTTT,CATTRVRLLNTEAFF,TRBJ1-1,few,.,TRBV24-1
TGTGCCACCCAAAGGGCAGGAGCGGGAGGGGGTAATGAGCAGTTCTTC,CATQRAGAGGGNEQFF,TRBJ2-1,.,TRBD2,TRBV24-1
TGCAGTCCCCGGGGGGACAGCTACACCTTC,CSPRGDSYTF,TRBJ1-2,many,.,TRBV20-1
TGTGCCAGCAGCCCCGGAGTGGGGATATACGAGCAGTACTTC,CASSPGVGIYEQYF,TRBJ2-7,.,.,TRBV7-9
TGTGCCAGCAGCGTAGTCGCCGGGACAGGGGTCGAGCAGTACTTC,CASSVVAGTGVEQYF,TRBJ2-7,.,TRBD1,TRBV9
TGTGCCAGCAGCGTAGGGGCAGGGGGCGGTTGGGCTTTCTTT,CASSVGAGGGWAFF,TRBJ1-1,few,TRBD1,TRBV9
TGTGCCAGCAGTTTCCCTACAGGGAGACCTGAAGCTTTCTTT,CASSFPTGRPEAFF,TRBJ1-1,few,.,TRBV12-3/TRBV12-4
TGTGCCAGCAGTTTTCGGCTTTCGTTAGGAAATCAGCCCCAGCATTTT,CASSFRLSLGNQPQHF,TRBJ1-5,.,.,TRBV27
TGTGCCAGCACCTCTCTGGGGAGCGGCACGCAGTATTTT,CASTSLGSGTQYF,TRBJ2-3,.,.,TRBV6-2/TRBV6-3
TGTGCCAGCAGCTCCAACCACAGCAGAGAAGAGACCCAGTACTTC,CASSSNHSREETQYF,TRBJ2-5,.,.,TRBV7-9
TGCGCCAGCAGCTTGGACGGAACCTACTCTGGGGCCAACGTCCTGACTTTC,CASSLDGTYSGANVLTF,TRBJ2-6,.,.,TRBV5-1
TGTGCCAGCAGCTTTGGGAGAGCTGAAGCTTTCTTT,CASSFGRAEAFF,TRBJ1-1,few,.,TRBV7-9
TGTGCCAGCAGTTTATCCGGGACAGGGGTATCTGGGGCCAACGTCCTGACTTTC,CASSLSGTGVSGANVLTF,TRBJ2-6,few,TRBD1,TRBV27
TGCGCCAGCAGCCAAGATGTAGCGGAGAGCTCCTACAATGAGCAGTTCTTC,CASSQDVAESSYNEQFF,TRBJ2-1,.,.,TRBV4-3
TGCGCCAGTAGAGCCTCCCTTTCACTAGCGGGAGGGCTCACCGGGGAGCTGTTTTTT,CASRASLSLAGGLTGELFF,TRBJ2-2,many,TRBD2,TRBV5-1
TGCAGTGCAAATCCTCGTATGGGACAGGGGGCGCAGGAGACCCAGTACTTC,CSANPRMGQGAQETQYF,TRBJ2-5,few,TRBD1,TRBV20-1
TGCGCCAGCAGCTTGGGCCCTTCCGACCAGAATACGCAGTATTTT,CASSLGPSDQNTQYF,TRBJ2-3,few,.,TRBV5-1
TGTGCCAGCAGCGTAGGGGGGGCTGAGACCCAGTACTTC,CASSVGGAETQYF,TRBJ2-5,.,.,TRBV9
TGTGCCACCAGAAGCGGGAGGGCCAACACAGATACGCAGTATTTT,CATRSGRANTDTQYF,TRBJ2-3,few,TRBD2,TRBV15
TGTGCCAGCACCTATTCATTATCCCGGGACACTGAAGCTTTCTTT,CASTYSLSRDTEAFF,TRBJ1-1,many,.,TRBV6-6
TGCAGCGTTCGGTTCGTAGGGGCAACTAACTATGGCTACACCTTC,CSVRFVGATNYGYTF,TRBJ1-2,few,.,TRBV29-1
TGTGCCAGCAGTTTCCTCACAGGGAACGCTGAAGCTTTCTTT,CASSFLTGNAEAFF,TRBJ1-1,few,.,TRBV12-3/TRBV12-4
TGCGCCAGCAGCTTGGCCGCCGGGACAGCGTACAATGAGCAGTTCTTC,CASSLAAGTAYNEQFF,TRBJ2-1,.,TRBD1,TRBV5-1